This T cell receptor beta chain was identified during a study of a mutant IDH1 vaccine in newly diagnosed glioma. As for time point: week 11, during vaccination. Mutant IDH1 20-mer peptide, at 300 ug, made up each vaccine dose, with topical imiquimod. CDR3 length equals 15 residues. Germline lookup yields CDR1 MGHRA and CDR2 YSYEKL. V was cut by 0 bases and J by 6 bases, with 11 bases left in between. For this clone: Its antigen is as yet unknown.

The data were produced by immunoSEQ multiplex PCR, yet TCRdb's version contains in-frame clones alone and is incomplete. The sample lists fewer than 70,000 clones, less than 85% occurring once. This clonotype was obtained from a young man with glioma. V is TRBV4-1 and J is TRBJ1-4; D ambiguous. This sample comprised PBMCs, obtained from a glioma patient whose treatment included an IDH1 peptide vaccine. The CDR3 DNA sequence: TGCGCCAGCAGCCAAGATACGGGAAGAGATGAAAAACTGTTTTTT. Protein: CASSQDTGRDEKLFF.